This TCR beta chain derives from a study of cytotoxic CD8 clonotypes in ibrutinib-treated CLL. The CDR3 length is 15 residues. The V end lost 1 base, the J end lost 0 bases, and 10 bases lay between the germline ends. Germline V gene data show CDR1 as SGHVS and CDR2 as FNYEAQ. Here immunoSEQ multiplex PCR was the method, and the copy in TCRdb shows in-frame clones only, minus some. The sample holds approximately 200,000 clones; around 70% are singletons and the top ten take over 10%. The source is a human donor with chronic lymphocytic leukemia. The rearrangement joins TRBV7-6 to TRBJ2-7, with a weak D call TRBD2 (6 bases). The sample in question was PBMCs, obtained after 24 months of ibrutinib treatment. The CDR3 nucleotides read TGTGCCAGCAGCTTAGATTGGAGGGACTCCTACGAGCAGTACTTC. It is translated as CASSLDWRDSYEQYF.